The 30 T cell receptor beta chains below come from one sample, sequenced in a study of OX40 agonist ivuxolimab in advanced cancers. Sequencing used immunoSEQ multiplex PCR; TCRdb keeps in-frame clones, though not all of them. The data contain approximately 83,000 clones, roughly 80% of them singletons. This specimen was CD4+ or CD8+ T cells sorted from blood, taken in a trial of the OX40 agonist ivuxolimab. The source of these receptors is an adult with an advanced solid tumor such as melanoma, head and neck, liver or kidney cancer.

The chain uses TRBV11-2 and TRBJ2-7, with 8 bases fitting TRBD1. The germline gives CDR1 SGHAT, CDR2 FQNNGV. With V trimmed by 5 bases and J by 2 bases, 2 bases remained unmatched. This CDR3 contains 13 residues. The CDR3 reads CASSKGQAYEQYF. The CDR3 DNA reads TGTGCCAGCAGCAAGGGACAGGCCTACGAGCAGTACTTC.

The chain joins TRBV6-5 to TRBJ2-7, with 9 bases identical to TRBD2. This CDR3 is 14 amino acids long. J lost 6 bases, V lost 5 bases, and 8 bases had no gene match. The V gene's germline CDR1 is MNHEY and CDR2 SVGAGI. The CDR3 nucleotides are TGTGCCAGCAGTCTTAGCGGGAGCGGGTCCGAGCAGTACTTC. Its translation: CASSLSGSGSEQYF.

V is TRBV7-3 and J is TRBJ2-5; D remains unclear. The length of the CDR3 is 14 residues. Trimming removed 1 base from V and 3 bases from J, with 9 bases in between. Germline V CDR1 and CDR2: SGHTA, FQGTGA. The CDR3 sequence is CASSLSGSKETQYF. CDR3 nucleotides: TGTGCCAGCAGCTTAAGTGGCTCAAAAGAGACCCAGTACTTC. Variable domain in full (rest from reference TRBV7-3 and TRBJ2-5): GAGVSQTPSNKVTEKGKYVELRCDPISGHTALYWYRQSLGQGPEFLIYFQGTGAADDSGLPNDRFFAVRPEGSVSTLKIQRTERGDSAVYLCASSLSGSKETQYFGPGTRLLVL.

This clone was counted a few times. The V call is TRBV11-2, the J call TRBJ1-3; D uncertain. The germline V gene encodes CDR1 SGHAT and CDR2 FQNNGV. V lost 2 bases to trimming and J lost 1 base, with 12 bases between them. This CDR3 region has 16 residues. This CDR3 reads CASSLIAGGSGNTIYF. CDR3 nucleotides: TGTGCCAGCAGCTTAATTGCAGGAGGGTCTGGAAACACCATATATTTT.

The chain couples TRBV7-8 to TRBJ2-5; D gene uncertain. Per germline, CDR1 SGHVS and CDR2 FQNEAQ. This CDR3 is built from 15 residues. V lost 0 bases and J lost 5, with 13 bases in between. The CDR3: CASSLAGMGGETQYF. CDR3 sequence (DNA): TGTGCCAGCAGCTTAGCGGGGATGGGTGGGGAGACCCAGTACTTC.

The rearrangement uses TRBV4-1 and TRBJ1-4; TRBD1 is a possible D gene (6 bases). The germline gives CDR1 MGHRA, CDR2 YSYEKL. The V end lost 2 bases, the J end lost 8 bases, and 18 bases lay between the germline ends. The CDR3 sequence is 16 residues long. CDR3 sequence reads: CASSQNTDATGEKLFF. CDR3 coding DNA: TGCGCCAGCAGCCAAAACACAGACGCAACAGGGGAAAAACTGTTTTTT.

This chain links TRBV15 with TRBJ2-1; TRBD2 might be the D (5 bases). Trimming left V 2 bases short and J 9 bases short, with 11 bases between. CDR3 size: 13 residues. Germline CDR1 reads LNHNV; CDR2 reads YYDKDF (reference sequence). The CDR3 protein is CATSRSYTSEQFF. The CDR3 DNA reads TGTGCCACCAGCAGATCCTATACTAGTGAGCAGTTCTTC.

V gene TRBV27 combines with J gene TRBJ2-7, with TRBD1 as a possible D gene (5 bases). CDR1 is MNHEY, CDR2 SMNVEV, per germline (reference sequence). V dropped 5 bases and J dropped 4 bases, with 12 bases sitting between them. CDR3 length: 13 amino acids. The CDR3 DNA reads TGTGCCAGCAGTCTAAACCAGGGTTACGAGCAGTACTTC. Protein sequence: CASSLNQGYEQYF.

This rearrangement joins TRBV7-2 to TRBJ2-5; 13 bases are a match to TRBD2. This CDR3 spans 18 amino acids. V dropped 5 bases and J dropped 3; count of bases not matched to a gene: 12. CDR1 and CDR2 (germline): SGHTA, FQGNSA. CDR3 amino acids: CASSPRLAGGPTEETQYF. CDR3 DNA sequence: TGTGCCAGCAGCCCCCGACTAGCGGGAGGCCCGACCGAAGAGACCCAGTACTTC.

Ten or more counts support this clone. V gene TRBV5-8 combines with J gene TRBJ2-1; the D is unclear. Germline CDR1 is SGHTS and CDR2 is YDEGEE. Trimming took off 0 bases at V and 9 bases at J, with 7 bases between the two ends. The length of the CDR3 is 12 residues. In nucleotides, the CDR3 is TGTGCCAGCAGCTTGGCGACTCTTGAGCAGTTCTTC. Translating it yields CASSLATLEQFF.

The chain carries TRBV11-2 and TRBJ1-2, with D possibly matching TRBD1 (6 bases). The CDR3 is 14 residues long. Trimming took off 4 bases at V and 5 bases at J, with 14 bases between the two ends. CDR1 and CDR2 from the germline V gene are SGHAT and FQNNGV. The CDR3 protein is CASSSLGTHYGYTF. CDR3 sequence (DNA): TGTGCCAGCAGCTCGCTCGGGACACATTATGGCTACACCTTC.

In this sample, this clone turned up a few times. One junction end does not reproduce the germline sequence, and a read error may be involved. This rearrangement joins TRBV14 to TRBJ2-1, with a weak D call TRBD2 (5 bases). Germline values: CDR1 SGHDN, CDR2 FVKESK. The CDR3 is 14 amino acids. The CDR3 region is CASSKELAYNEQFF. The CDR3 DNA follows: TGTGCCAGCAGCAAAGAGCTAGCTTACAATGAGCAGTTCTTC.

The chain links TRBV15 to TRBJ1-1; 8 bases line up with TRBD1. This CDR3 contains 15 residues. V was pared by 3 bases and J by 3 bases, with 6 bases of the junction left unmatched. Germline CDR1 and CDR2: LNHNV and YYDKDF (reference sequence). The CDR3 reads CATSRTGTGDTEAFF. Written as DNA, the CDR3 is TGTGCCACCAGCAGGACCGGGACAGGTGACACTGAAGCTTTCTTT.

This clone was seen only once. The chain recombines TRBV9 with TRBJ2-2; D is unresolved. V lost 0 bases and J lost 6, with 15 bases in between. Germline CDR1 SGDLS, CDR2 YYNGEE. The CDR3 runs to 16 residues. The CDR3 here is CASSVAPDWVSGELFF. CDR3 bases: TGTGCCAGCAGCGTAGCGCCAGATTGGGTATCCGGGGAGCTGTTTTTT.

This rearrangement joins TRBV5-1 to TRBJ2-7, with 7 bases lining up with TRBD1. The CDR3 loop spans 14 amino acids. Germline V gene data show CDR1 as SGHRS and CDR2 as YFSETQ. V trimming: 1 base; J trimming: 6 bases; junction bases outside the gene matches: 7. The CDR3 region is CASSLQTGFVEQYF. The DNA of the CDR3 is TGCGCCAGCAGCTTGCAGACAGGGTTCGTCGAGCAGTACTTC.

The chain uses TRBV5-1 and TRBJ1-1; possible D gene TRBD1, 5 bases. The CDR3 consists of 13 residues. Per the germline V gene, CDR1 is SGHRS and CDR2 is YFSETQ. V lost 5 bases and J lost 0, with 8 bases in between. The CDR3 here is CASSQQVNTEAFF. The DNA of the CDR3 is TGCGCCAGCAGTCAACAGGTGAACACTGAAGCTTTCTTT.

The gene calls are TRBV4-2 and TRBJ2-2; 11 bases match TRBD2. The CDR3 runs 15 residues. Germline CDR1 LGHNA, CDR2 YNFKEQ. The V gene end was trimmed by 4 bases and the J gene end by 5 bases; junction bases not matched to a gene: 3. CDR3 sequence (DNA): TGTGCCAGCAGCCTAGCGGGGGGGCGGACCGGGGAGCTGTTTTTT. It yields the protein CASSLAGGRTGELFF.

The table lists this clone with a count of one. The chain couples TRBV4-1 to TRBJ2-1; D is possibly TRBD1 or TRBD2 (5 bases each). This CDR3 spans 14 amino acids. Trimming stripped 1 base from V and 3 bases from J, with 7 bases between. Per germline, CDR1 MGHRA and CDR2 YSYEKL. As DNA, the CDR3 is TGCGCCAGCAGCCAAGTGAGGGGCTACAATGAGCAGTTCTTC. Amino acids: CASSQVRGYNEQFF.

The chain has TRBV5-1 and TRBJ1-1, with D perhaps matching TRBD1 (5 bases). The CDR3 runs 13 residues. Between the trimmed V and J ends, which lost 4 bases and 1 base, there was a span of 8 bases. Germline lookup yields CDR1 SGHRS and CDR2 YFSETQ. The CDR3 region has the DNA TGCGCCAGCAGCATAGACAGGAACACTGAAGCTTTCTTT. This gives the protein CASSIDRNTEAFF.

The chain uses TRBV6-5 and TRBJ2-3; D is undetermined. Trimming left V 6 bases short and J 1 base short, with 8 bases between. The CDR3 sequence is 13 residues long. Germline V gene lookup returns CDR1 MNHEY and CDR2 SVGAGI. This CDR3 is CASRTVGTDTQYF. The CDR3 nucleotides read TGTGCCAGCAGAACCGTCGGCACAGATACGCAGTATTTT.

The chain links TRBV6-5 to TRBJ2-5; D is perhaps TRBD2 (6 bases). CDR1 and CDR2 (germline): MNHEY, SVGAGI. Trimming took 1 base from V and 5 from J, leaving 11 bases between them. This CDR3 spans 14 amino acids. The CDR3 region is CASSYFSGGETQYF. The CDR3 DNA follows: TGTGCCAGCAGTTACTTTAGCGGAGGGGAGACCCAGTACTTC.

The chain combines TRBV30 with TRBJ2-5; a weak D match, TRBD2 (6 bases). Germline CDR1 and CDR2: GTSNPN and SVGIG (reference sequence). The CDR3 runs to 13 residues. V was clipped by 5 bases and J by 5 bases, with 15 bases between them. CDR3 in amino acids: CAWARRGRETQYF. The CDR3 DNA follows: TGTGCCTGGGCGAGGCGGGGCAGGGAGACCCAGTACTTC.

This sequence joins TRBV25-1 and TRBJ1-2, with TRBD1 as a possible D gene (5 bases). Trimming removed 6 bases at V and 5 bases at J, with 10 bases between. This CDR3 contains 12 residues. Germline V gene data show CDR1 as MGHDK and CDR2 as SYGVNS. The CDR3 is CASSGGGYGYTF. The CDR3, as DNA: TGTGCCAGCAGCGGGGGGGGGTATGGCTACACCTTC.

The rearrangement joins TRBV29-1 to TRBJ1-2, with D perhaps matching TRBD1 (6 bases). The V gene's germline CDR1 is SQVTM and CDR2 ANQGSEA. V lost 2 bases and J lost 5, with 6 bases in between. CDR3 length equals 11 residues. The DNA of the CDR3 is TGCAGCGTTGAACAGGGGTATGGCTACACCTTC. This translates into CSVEQGYGYTF.

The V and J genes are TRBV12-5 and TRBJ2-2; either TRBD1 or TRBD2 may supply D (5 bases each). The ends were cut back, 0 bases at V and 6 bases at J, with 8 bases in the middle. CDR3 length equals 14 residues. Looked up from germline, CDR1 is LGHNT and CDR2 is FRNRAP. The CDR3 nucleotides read TGTGCTAGTGGTTTGGTTGTGGGGGCCGGGGAGCTGTTTTTT. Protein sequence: CASGLVVGAGELFF.

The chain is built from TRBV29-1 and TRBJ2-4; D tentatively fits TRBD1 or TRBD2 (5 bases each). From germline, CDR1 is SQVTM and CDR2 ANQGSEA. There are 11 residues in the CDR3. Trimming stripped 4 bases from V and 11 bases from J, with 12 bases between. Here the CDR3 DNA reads TGCAGCGTTGTATGGGGGTCGGTTCAGTACTTC. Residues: CSVVWGSVQYF.

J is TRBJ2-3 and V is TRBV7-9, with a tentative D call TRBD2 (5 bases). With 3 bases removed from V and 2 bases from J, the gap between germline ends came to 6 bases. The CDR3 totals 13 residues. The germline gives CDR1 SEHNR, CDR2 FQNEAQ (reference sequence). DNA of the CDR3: TGTGCCAGCAGCTTGACTACCACAGATACGCAGTATTTT. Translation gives CASSLTTTDTQYF.

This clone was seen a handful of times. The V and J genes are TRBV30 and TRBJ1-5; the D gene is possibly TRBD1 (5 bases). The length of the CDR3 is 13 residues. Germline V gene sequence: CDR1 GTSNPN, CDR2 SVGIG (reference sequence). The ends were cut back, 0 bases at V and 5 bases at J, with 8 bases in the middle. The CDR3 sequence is CAWSVGGHQPQHF. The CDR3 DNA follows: TGTGCCTGGAGTGTCGGGGGACATCAGCCCCAGCATTTT.

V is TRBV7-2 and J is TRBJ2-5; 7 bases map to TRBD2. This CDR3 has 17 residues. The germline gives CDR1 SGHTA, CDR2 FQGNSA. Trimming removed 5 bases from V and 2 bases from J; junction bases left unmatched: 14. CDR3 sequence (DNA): TGTGCCAGCAGCGATCAACCCCTAGCGGCCCTACAAGAGACCCAGTACTTC. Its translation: CASSDQPLAALQETQYF.

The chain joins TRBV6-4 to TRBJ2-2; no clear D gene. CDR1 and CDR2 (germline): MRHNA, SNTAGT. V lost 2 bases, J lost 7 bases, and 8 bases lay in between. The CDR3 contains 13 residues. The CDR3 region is CASSDDWGGELFF. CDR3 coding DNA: TGTGCCAGCAGTGACGATTGGGGCGGGGAGCTGTTTTTT.